This T cell receptor (beta chain) was captured in a study of radiotherapy plus CTLA-4 blockade in lung cancer. Overall study findings and caveats: Clones of tumor-derived TCRs expanded in blood after radiotherapy plus ipilimumab. Dynamics of early blood T cell clones, together with interferon-beta, were reportedly the best predictors of response.

This table comes from immunoSEQ multiplex PCR, and its TCRdb copy is limited to in-frame clones, with some not included. The sample shows over 75,000 clones, around 86% of them seen only once. Patients had chemo-refractory metastatic non-small-cell lung cancer and received focal radiation plus CTLA-4 blockade that used ipilimumab. Comment on this clone: What it recognizes is unknown.

The CDR3 sequence is 14 residues long. The ends lost 2 bases at V and 6 bases at J; junction bases unmatched: 6. The V gene's germline CDR1 is SGHRS and CDR2 YFSETQ. J is TRBJ2-7 and V is TRBV5-1; the match to TRBD2 covers 9 bases. Source: peripheral blood, taken from a patient treated with radiotherapy plus ipilimumab. This TCR came from a human donor with non-small cell lung cancer who had stable disease on radiotherapy plus ipilimumab. The CDR3 here is CASSFGRGRAEQYF. The CDR3 DNA reads TGCGCCAGCAGCTTTGGTCGCGGGAGGGCCGAGCAGTACTTC. Full variable domain (outside the CDR3, taken from reference TRBV5-1 and TRBJ2-7): KAGVTQTPRYLIKTRGQQVTLSCSPISGHRSVSWYQQTPGQGLQFLFEYFSETQRNKGNFPGRFSGRQFSNSRSEMNVSTLELGDSALYLCASSFGRGRAEQYFGPGTRLTVT.